This T cell receptor beta chain was retrieved from a study of CD8+ T cells in alopecia areata. Using a FACSAria, the CD4+ and CD8+ T cells were sorted from the PBMCs. Reverse transcription of extracted RNA yielded cDNA, which provided the sequencing template. The assay was immunoSEQ multiplex PCR, and TCRdb's table has in-frame clones only and misses some. Seen here are under 150,000 clones, around 50% observed once, and the top ten hold over 9.5%. Regarding the study as a whole: It was lesional scalp, especially alopecia totalis/universalis, that showed higher clonality than normal scalp.

This CDR3 contains 10 residues. Germline CDR1 is SQVTM and CDR2 is ANQGSEA. This clone was observed a few times. Its antigen is undetermined. The chain is built from TRBV29-1 and TRBJ1-1; no clear D gene. The TCR sequence derives from a human donor with alopecia areata. What was sequenced was NKG2D-low CD8+ T cells sorted from blood. The CDR3 region has the DNA TGCACCTTTGTTCGGGGTAGAGCTTTCTTT. It codes for CTFVRGRAFF.